The subject of this entry is one T cell receptor (beta chain). The target antigen is unknown. This sample is drawn from a study of shared clonotypes between healthy human individuals. Turning to the study itself: A donor's plate count was three for CD4 naive and three for CD4 memory; CD8 naive had two and CD8 memory one.

Positively selected for CCR7, the CD45RO-negative cells used as naive CD8 cells excluded terminally differentiated effector memory CD45RA+ cells. It was across several immunoSEQ plates that each subset's genomic DNA was evenly split. Only in-frame clones appear in the TCRdb table, and some are missing; sequencing was by immunoSEQ multiplex PCR. The sample includes around 2.1 million clones, 85% to 95% of them seen just once. Broader study findings: It was the few donors that limited the genetic and exposure-history diversity represented. Shared clonotypes across all four donors exceeded non-shared ones in generation probability.

The trim removed 3 bases at V and 3 bases at J, leaving 5 bases unmatched. Germline V gene sequence: CDR1 SGHTA, CDR2 FQGNSA. The CDR3 is made up of 17 amino acids. Input material: naive CD8+ T cells from PBMCs. This chain uses TRBV7-2 with TRBJ2-1, with TRBD2 identical over 13 bases. The sequence derives from a young man in good health. Some clones in this sample may be carry-over from other donors' samples. The CDR3: CASSFQTSGRLYNEQFF. The DNA of the CDR3 is TGTGCCAGCAGCTTCCAGACTAGCGGGAGGCTCTACAATGAGCAGTTCTTC. Complete variable domain (other parts from reference TRBV7-2 and TRBJ2-1): GAGVSQSPSNKVTEKGKDVELRCDPISGHTALYWYRQSLGQGLEFLIYFQGNSAPDKSGLPSDRFSAERTGGSVSTLTIQRTQQEDSAVYLCASSFQTSGRLYNEQFFGPGTRLTVL.